These 15 T cell receptor beta chains share one sample of origin, sequenced in a study of blood T cell repertoires in COVID-19 (dated by TCRdb to the early 2020s). Library prep was done by the immunoSEQ multiplex PCR assay. TCRdb provides this immuneACCESS table in a form limited to in-frame rearrangements. Some clones are lacking; in checked studies, under half of them reflect an unresolved V gene, and why the rest are absent is not known. Across this sample there are some 30,000 clones, with roughly 85% seen only once. Under 7.5% of the sample lies in the top ten. The sample taken for sequencing was peripheral blood. All receptors derive from a man aged 55 to 70 with active COVID-19.

The chain joins TRBV3-1 (or the pseudogene TRBV3-2) to TRBJ2-3; D is uncertain. With 6 bases removed from V and 4 bases from J, the gap between germline ends came to 11 bases. Germline values: CDR1 LGHDT, CDR2 YNNKEL (reference sequence). The CDR3 has 13 amino acids. The chain's CDR3 is CASSLSRADTQYF. CDR3 DNA: TGTGCCAGCAGTCTAAGTCGGGCAGATACGCAGTATTTT.

The chain couples TRBV7-9 to TRBJ1-1; D is possibly TRBD1 (5 bases). The CDR3 is 17 amino acids. The germline V gene has CDR1 SEHNR and CDR2 FQNEAQ (reference sequence). V lost 1 base, J lost 1 base, and 16 bases lay in between. The CDR3 region has the DNA TGTGCCAGCAGCTTAGAACGGGGACTTTATCAGAACACTGAAGCTTTCTTT. As protein: CASSLERGLYQNTEAFF.

The V gene is TRBV20-1, the J gene TRBJ1-1; D gene uncertain. This CDR3 has 13 amino acids. The V gene's germline CDR1 is DFQATT and CDR2 SNEGSKA (reference sequence). V was clipped by 3 bases and J by 2 bases, with 10 bases between them. CDR3 coding DNA: TGCAGTGCTAGTGGTCTCTTAAACACTGAAGCTTTCTTT. Translating gives CSASGLLNTEAFF.

This clone showed up just once. This chain links TRBV9 with TRBJ1-1; TRBD1 is a possible D gene (6 bases). Trimming took 3 bases from V and 2 from J, leaving 11 bases between them. This CDR3 has 14 residues. Germline V gene lookup returns CDR1 SGDLS and CDR2 YYNGEE. This chain's CDR3 is CASSAEQGNTEAFF. CDR3 bases: TGTGCCAGCAGCGCGGAACAGGGAAACACTGAAGCTTTCTTT.

The chain joins TRBV29-1 to TRBJ2-7, with 10 bases matching TRBD2. With 1 base clipped from V and 4 bases from J, the junction kept 4 bases outside the gene matches. Germline V CDR1 and CDR2: SQVTM, ANQGSEA. This CDR3 contains 14 residues. The CDR3 DNA follows: TGCAGCGTTGAAGTAGCGGGGGGCCGGTACGAGCAGTACTTC. It codes for CSVEVAGGRYEQYF.

This rearrangement joins TRBV5-1 to TRBJ1-4; D call uncertain. The CDR3 runs 14 residues. CDR1 and CDR2 from the germline V gene are SGHRS and YFSETQ. Trimming removed 0 bases at V and 4 bases at J, with 7 bases between. CDR3: CASSLGQNNEKLFF. CDR3 sequence (DNA): TGCGCCAGCAGCTTGGGCCAGAATAATGAAAAACTGTTTTTT.

CDR3 DNA: TGCAGTGCTAGAGCCCCGGGTGAAGCTTTCTTT. This gives the protein CSARAPGEAFF. The chain recombines TRBV20-1 with TRBJ1-1; D is uncertain. The V end was cut by 1 base, the J end by 7 bases, with 7 bases between. Germline lookup yields CDR1 DFQATT and CDR2 SNEGSKA (reference sequence). CDR3 length: 11 residues.

Points on this clone: Germline is not matched at one junction end, which may reflect a read error. This rearrangement joins TRBV11-2 to TRBJ2-5; 9 nucleotides line up with TRBD2. Per the germline V gene, CDR1 is SGHAT and CDR2 is FQNNGV. The CDR3 consists of 14 residues. The CDR3 reads CASSLEASGNPQYF. The CDR3 region has the DNA TGTGCCAGCAGCCTAGAGGCTAGCGGGAATCCCCAGTACTTC. Combining the CDR3 with reference TRBV11-2 and TRBJ2-5 gives the whole variable domain EAGVAQSPRYKIIEKRQSVAFWCNPISGHATLYWYQQILGQGPKLLIQFQNNGVVDDSQLPKDRFSAERLKGVDSTLKIQPAKLEDSAVYLCASSLEASGNPQYFGPGTRLLVL.

This chain links TRBV24-1 with TRBJ2-2; 8 bases align to TRBD2. The germline gives CDR1 KGHDR, CDR2 SFDVKD. The J segment lost 5 bases and the V segment lost 7 bases, leaving 5 bases of the junction unmatched. CDR3 size: 14 residues. In DNA, the CDR3 is TGTGCCACCAGAGCCGGGGGGGCTACCGGGGAGCTGTTTTTT. Translated: CATRAGGATGELFF.

The gene calls are TRBV5-6 and TRBJ1-2, with TRBD1 as a possible D gene (5 bases). CDR1 and CDR2 from the germline V gene are SGHDT and YYEEEE. This CDR3 spans 15 amino acids. V dropped 4 bases and J dropped 3 bases, with 16 bases sitting between them. For the CDR3, the DNA is TGTGCCAGCAGCCCTGTTGGTGGGGCGGACTATGGCTACACCTTC. Its protein product is CASSPVGGADYGYTF. The full variable domain, with the rest looked up from reference TRBV5-6 and TRBJ1-2, is DAGVTQSPTHLIKTRGQQVTLRCSPKSGHDTVSWYQQALGQGPQFIFQYYEEEERQRGNFPDRFSGHQFPNYSSELNVNALLLGDSALYLCASSPVGGADYGYTFGSGTRLTVV.

A single count supports this clone. V and J are TRBV7-2 and TRBJ2-7, with D maybe TRBD2 (5 bases). V gave up 1 base and J gave up 4 bases, with 14 bases separating them. The CDR3 is 15 amino acids. The germline CDR1 and CDR2 sequences are SGHTA and FQGNSA. CDR3 nucleotide sequence: TGTGCCAGCAGCTTAGGACGGGTCCGGGGTTACGAGCAGTACTTC. Translated: CASSLGRVRGYEQYF.

This sequence joins TRBV11-2 and TRBJ2-1; the match to TRBD2 covers 9 bases. The CDR3 is made up of 15 amino acids. Germline-derived CDR1 and CDR2 are SGHAT and FQNNGV. Germline trimming cut 5 bases from V and 5 bases from J; bases unmatched to any gene: 7. The CDR3 DNA is TGTGCCAGCAGCGGATGGACTAGCGAGCACAATGAGCAGTTCTTC. This sequence encodes CASSGWTSEHNEQFF. Using reference TRBV11-2 and TRBJ2-1 for the parts outside the CDR3, the full variable domain is EAGVAQSPRYKIIEKRQSVAFWCNPISGHATLYWYQQILGQGPKLLIQFQNNGVVDDSQLPKDRFSAERLKGVDSTLKIQPAKLEDSAVYLCASSGWTSEHNEQFFGPGTRLTVL.

The CDR3: CASSHRSSGMPYNEQFF. Here the CDR3 DNA reads TGTGCCAGCAGCCATAGATCTAGCGGGATGCCCTACAATGAGCAGTTCTTC. The gene calls are TRBV4-2 and TRBJ2-1; 9 bases agree with TRBD2. Trimming at V came to 3 bases and at J to 2 bases, leaving 8 bases not matched to a gene. Germline V gives CDR1 LGHNA, CDR2 YNFKEQ. The CDR3 totals 17 residues.

V gene TRBV18 combines with J gene TRBJ2-3, with 11 positions matching TRBD2. The CDR3 spans 16 residues. Germline CDR1 and CDR2: KGHSH and LQKENI. The junction had 2 bases not matched to a gene; V was cut back by 3 bases and J by 0 bases. The CDR3 is CASSPRTSGSTDTQYF. The CDR3 DNA reads as TGTGCCAGCTCACCGAGGACTAGCGGGAGCACAGATACGCAGTATTTT.

This clone was seen only once. V and J are TRBV7-9 and TRBJ2-1, with 11 bases identical to TRBD2. The V gene's germline CDR1 is SEHNR and CDR2 FQNEAQ (reference sequence). Germline trimming cut 5 bases from V and 10 bases from J; bases unmatched to any gene: 13. There are 16 residues in the CDR3. This CDR3 is CASSPGLAGVEGEQFF. The DNA for the CDR3 is TGTGCCAGCAGCCCCGGACTAGCGGGCGTAGAGGGGGAGCAGTTCTTC.